This TCR beta chain was recorded in a study of T cells in localized non-small cell lung cancer. V lost 5 bases to trimming and J lost 1 base; unmatched junction nucleotides: 3. In germline, CDR1 is SGHAT, CDR2 FQNNGV. There are 15 residues in the CDR3. Repertoires were generated with immunoSEQ multiplex PCR, while TCRdb's copy carries only in-frame clones and drops some. The sample carries 20,000 to 25,000 clones, more than 90% recorded once. This receptor was taken from a man between 40 and 70 years old with stage III squamous cell lung carcinoma. The sequencing here drew on peripheral blood, taken before any cancer treatment. The gene calls are TRBV11-2 and TRBJ1-3, with 9 positions matching TRBD1. The CDR3 DNA follows: TGTGCCAGCAGCCCGACAGGGGGATCTGGAAACACCATATATTTT. This codes for CASSPTGGSGNTIYF. Supplemented by reference TRBV11-2 and TRBJ1-3, the full variable domain reads EAGVAQSPRYKIIEKRQSVAFWCNPISGHATLYWYQQILGQGPKLLIQFQNNGVVDDSQLPKDRFSAERLKGVDSTLKIQPAKLEDSAVYLCASSPTGGSGNTIYFGEGSWLTVV.